This paragraph covers one T cell receptor beta chain sequence. Its specificity is unknown. This entry belongs to a study of OX40 agonist ivuxolimab in advanced cancers. The method was immunoSEQ multiplex PCR; TCRdb's version includes in-frame clones alone and lacks a portion of them. The sample holds about 100,000 clones, under 90% seen once. Germline CDR1 SGHDT, CDR2 YYEEEE. The CDR3 extends over 15 amino acids. The ends lost 0 bases at V and 5 bases at J; junction bases unmatched: 7. Study-level findings and limits: Several nonresponders also turned out to have low normalized T-cell clonal expansion.

The sequence was obtained from an adult with an advanced solid tumor such as melanoma, head and neck, liver or kidney cancer. The chain couples TRBV5-6 to TRBJ1-2, with TRBD1 matching over 7 bases. The sample in question was CD4+ or CD8+ T cells sorted from blood, obtained in a trial of the OX40 agonist ivuxolimab. CDR3 in amino acids: CASSLVNSGGYGYTF. For the CDR3, the DNA is TGTGCCAGCAGCTTGGTGAATTCAGGGGGTTATGGCTACACCTTC.